The 8 T cell receptor beta chains below all came from one sample that was sequenced in a study of blood T cells in healthy people across ages. It was with a sample-barcoded 5' primer and a J-beta primer mix that a second PCR of roughly 6 to 11 cycles was run. Each CDR3 protein gets one entry after TCRdb re-called the 5' RACE reads with MiXCR. Here the sample spans about 1.1 million distinct CDR3 sequences, 35% to 45% being singletons. Sequencing used blood. The receptors derive from a young man in good health.

This clonotype was observed at least ten times. The V gene is TRBV12-3 or TRBV12-4, the J gene TRBJ2-6, with unresolved D. The V end lost 3 bases, the J end lost 3 bases, and 3 bases lay between the germline ends. The CDR3 covers 13 residues. CDR3 in DNA: TGTGCCAGCAGTTTCGTTGGGGCCAACGTCCTGACTTTC. Its translation is CASSFVGANVLTF.

This clonotype was counted only a few times. The chain joins TRBV4-3 to TRBJ2-1; the D call may be TRBD1 or TRBD2 (5 bases each). The V gene's germline CDR1 is LGHNA and CDR2 YSLEER. The V end lost 0 bases, the J end lost 1 base, and 7 bases lay between the germline ends. CDR3 length equals 15 residues. The CDR3 protein is CASSQEGESYNEQFF. CDR3 in DNA: TGCGCCAGCAGCCAAGAGGGGGAATCCTACAATGAGCAGTTCTTC.

The chain is built from TRBV20-1 and TRBJ1-5; 7 bases fit TRBD1. CDR1 is DFQATT and CDR2 is SNEGSKA in the germline V gene (reference sequence). V lost 6 bases to trimming and J lost 7 bases; unmatched junction nucleotides: 9. This CDR3 has 13 residues. The CDR3 DNA sequence: TGCAGTGCAAACGACAGGGTTGGGCAGCCCCAGCATTTT. As protein: CSANDRVGQPQHF.

J is TRBJ2-6 and V is TRBV7-6; D gene ambiguous. V was trimmed by 0 bases and J by 0 bases, leaving 6 bases between them. The CDR3 extends over 16 amino acids. Germline CDR1 SGHVS, CDR2 FNYEAQ. CDR3: CASSLAVVSGANVLTF. CDR3 in DNA: TGTGCCAGCAGCTTAGCGGTGGTCTCTGGGGCCAACGTCCTGACTTTC.

This clonotype turned up a few times. The genes are TRBV14 and TRBJ2-1; D ambiguous. Trimming stripped 0 bases from V and 10 bases from J, with 4 bases between. This CDR3 region has 11 residues. Germline values: CDR1 SGHDN, CDR2 FVKESK. The CDR3 protein is CASSQETEQFF. In DNA form, the CDR3 reads TGTGCCAGCAGCCAAGAAACCGAGCAGTTCTTC.

This clonotype was seen many times. The rearrangement joins TRBV5-8 to TRBJ2-1; no definite D call. Germline values: CDR1 SGHTS, CDR2 YDEGEE. The germline V and J ends were trimmed by 10 bases and 0 bases, with 14 bases remaining between them. This CDR3 comprises 14 residues. CDR3 protein: CAGHTESSYNEQFF. The CDR3 bases are TGTGCCGGCCACACCGAGAGCTCCTACAATGAGCAGTTCTTC. Together with reference TRBV5-8 and TRBJ2-1, the CDR3 gives the full variable domain: EAGVTQSPTHLIKTRGQQATLRCSPISGHTSVYWYQQALGLGLQFLLWYDEGEERNRGNFPPRFSGRQFPNYSSELNVNALELEDSALYLCAGHTESSYNEQFFGPGTRLTVL.

This clonotype was counted between two and nine times. The rearrangement uses TRBV9 and TRBJ1-5, with a possible D match to TRBD1 (6 bases). This CDR3 comprises 14 residues. CDR1 is SGDLS and CDR2 is YYNGEE in the germline V gene. Trimming stripped 2 bases from V and 6 bases from J, with 12 bases between. The CDR3 spells CASSVDSGSQPQHF. In DNA, the CDR3 is TGTGCCAGCAGCGTGGACAGCGGTAGTCAGCCCCAGCATTTT.

The V call is TRBV12-5, the J call TRBJ2-1; a possible D gene is TRBD1 (6 bases). Germline V gives CDR1 LGHNT, CDR2 FRNRAP. The CDR3 spans 15 residues. V was trimmed by 6 bases and J by 6 bases, leaving 18 bases between them. The CDR3 DNA sequence: TGTGCTAGTGGCAAATCAGGGGTCCCCTCCAATGAGCAGTTCTTC. Residues: CASGKSGVPSNEQFF.